This entry describes one TCR beta chain. Its specificity is not known. This entry is derived from a study of T cell repertoires in cytomegalovirus infection. Notes on the study in general: Identification of carriers of CMV plus the relevant HLA was performed using cumulative public TCR beta family frequency. The ex vivo response was dominated by HLA-C-restricted CMV-specific TCR beta clonotypes.

TCRdb redid the calling of the reads with MiXCR, one entry per CDR3 protein. The table records 250,000 to 300,000 distinct CDR3 sequences, approximately 22% of them present only once. Germline assignment: CDR1 LNHDA and CDR2 SQIVND (reference sequence). J gave up 5 bases and V 5 bases, and 5 bases lay outside the gene matches. The CDR3 is 13 amino acids. Sequences were derived from cultured PBMCs, sampled from culture after CMV antigen stimulation. This sequence was found in a human donor in good health (CMV status not recorded). Some clones in this sample may be carry-over from other donors' samples. This rearrangement joins TRBV19 to TRBJ1-1, with 7 bases lining up with TRBD1. This chain's CDR3 is CASSPQGRTEAFF. CDR3 nucleotide sequence: TGTGCCAGTAGTCCACAGGGGAGGACTGAAGCTTTCTTT. Filled out from reference TRBV19 and TRBJ1-1, the complete variable domain reads DGGITQSPKYLFRKEGQNVTLSCEQNLNHDAMYWYRQDPGQGLRLIYYSQIVNDFQKGDIAEGYSVSREKKESFPLTVTSAQKNPTAFYLCASSPQGRTEAFFGQGTRLTVV.